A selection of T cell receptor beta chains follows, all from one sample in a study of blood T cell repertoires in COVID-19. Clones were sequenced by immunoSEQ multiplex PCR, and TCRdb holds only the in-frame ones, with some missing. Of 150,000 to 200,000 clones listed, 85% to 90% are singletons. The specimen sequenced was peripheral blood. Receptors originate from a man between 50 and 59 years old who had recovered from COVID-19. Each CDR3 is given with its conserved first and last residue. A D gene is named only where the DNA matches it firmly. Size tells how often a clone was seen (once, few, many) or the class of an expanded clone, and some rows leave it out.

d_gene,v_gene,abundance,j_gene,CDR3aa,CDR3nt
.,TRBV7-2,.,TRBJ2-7,CASSLGGGGEKQYF,TGTGCCAGCAGCTTAGGGGGTGGAGGGGAGAAGCAGTACTTC
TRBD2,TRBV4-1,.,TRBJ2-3,CASSPTSGRTDTQYF,TGCGCCAGCAGCCCCACTAGCGGACGCACAGATACGCAGTATTTT
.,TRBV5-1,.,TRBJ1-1,CASSLGGSTSGSTEAFF,TGCGCCAGCAGCTTGGGCGGGAGCACCTCCGGGAGCACTGAAGCTTTCTTT
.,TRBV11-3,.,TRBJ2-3,CASSPLAGRTDTQYF,TGTGCCAGCAGCCCCTTGGCAGGGCGCACAGATACGCAGTATTTT
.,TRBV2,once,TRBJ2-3,CASSTWLEVGTDTQYF,TGTGCCAGCAGTACATGGCTGGAGGTAGGCACAGATACGCAGTATTTT
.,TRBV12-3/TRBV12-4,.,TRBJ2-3,CASRQVSTDTQYF,TGTGCCAGCAGACAGGTCAGCACAGATACGCAGTATTTT
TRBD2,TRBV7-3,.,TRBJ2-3,CASSSAPLAIGTDTQYF,TGTGCCAGCAGCTCGGCCCCACTAGCGATCGGAACAGATACGCAGTATTTT
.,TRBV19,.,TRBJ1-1,CASKRYNTEAFF,TGTGCCAGTAAACGGTACAACACTGAAGCTTTCTTT
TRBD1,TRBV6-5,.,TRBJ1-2,CASKRTGGYGYTF,TGTGCCAGCAAGAGAACAGGGGGCTATGGCTACACCTTC
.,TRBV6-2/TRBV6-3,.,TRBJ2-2,CASSRLERTGELFF,TGTGCCAGCAGCCGACTAGAGAGGACCGGGGAGCTGTTTTTT
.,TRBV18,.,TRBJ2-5,CASSLQTAQETQYF,TGTGCCAGCTCACTACAGACGGCCCAAGAGACCCAGTACTTC
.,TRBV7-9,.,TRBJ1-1,CASSSRGGLGTEAFF,TGTGCCAGCAGCTCCCGGGGAGGGTTGGGTACTGAAGCTTTCTTT
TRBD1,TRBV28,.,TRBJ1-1,CASSRQGRGTEAFF,TGTGCCAGCAGTCGACAGGGGCGGGGCACTGAAGCTTTCTTT
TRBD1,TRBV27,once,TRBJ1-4,CASRVDRGATNEKLFF,TGTGCCAGCAGAGTGGACAGGGGGGCAACTAATGAAAAACTGTTTTTT
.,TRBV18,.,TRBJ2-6,CASSPPPSGANVLTF,TGTGCCAGCTCCCCCCCTCCTTCTGGGGCCAACGTCCTGACTTTC
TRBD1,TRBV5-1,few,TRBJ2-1,CASSLAGGNYNEQFF,TGCGCCAGCAGCTTGGCAGGGGGAAACTACAATGAGCAGTTCTTC
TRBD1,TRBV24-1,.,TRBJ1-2,CATSDVRGRDYGYTF,TGTGCCACCAGTGATGTCAGGGGGCGCGACTATGGCTACACCTTC
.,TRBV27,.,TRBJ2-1,CASRSAGHAGNEQFF,TGTGCCAGCAGGTCGGCCGGCCACGCGGGCAATGAGCAGTTCTTC
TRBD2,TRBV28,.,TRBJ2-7,CASSLFFLSGRASPFYEQYF,TGTGCCAGCAGTTTGTTTTTCTTAAGCGGGAGGGCCTCTCCCTTCTACGAGCAGTACTTC
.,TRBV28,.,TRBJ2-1,CASSSGGYNEQFF,TGTGCCAGCAGTTCCGGCGGCTACAATGAGCAGTTCTTC
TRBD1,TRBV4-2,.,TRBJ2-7,CASSQDSGGQYF,TGTGCCAGCAGCCAAGATTCAGGGGGGCAGTACTTC
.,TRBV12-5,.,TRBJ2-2,CASGSPQAVAANTGELFF,TGTGCTAGTGGTTCCCCACAGGCTGTGGCAGCGAACACCGGGGAGCTGTTTTTT
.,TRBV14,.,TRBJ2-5,CASSQVGRDSYQETQYF,TGTGCCAGCAGCCAAGTAGGAAGGGACTCCTACCAAGAGACCCAGTACTTC
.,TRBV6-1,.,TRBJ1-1,CASSEKLLNTEAFF,TGTGCCAGCAGTGAGAAGCTCCTGAACACTGAAGCTTTCTTT
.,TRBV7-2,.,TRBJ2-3,CASGGWATQYF,TGTGCCAGCGGCGGGTGGGCCACGCAGTATTTT
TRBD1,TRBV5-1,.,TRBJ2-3,CASSQRQGPDTQYF,TGCGCCAGCAGCCAAAGACAGGGTCCAGATACGCAGTATTTT
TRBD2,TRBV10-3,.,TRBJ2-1,CAIRTNGGAGNEQFF,TGTGCCATCAGGACAAACGGGGGGGCTGGCAATGAGCAGTTCTTC
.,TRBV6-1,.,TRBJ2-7,CASSEGGGAPHEQYF,TGTGCCAGCAGTGAAGGGGGGGGCGCCCCCCACGAGCAGTACTTC
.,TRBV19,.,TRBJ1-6,CASSHGMNSPLHF,TGTGCCAGTAGTCACGGGATGAACTCACCCCTCCACTTT
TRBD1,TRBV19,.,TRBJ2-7,CASSISGTGYEQYF,TGTGCCAGTAGTATTTCCGGGACAGGGTACGAGCAGTACTTC
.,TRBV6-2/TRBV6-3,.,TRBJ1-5,CASSDGGGNQPQHF,TGTGCCAGCAGCGACGGGGGGGGCAATCAGCCCCAGCATTTT
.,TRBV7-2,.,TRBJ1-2,CASSGGVGRYGYTF,TGTGCCAGCAGCGGAGGGGTAGGGCGATATGGCTACACCTTC
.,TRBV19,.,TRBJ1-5,CASIGAGHFSNQPQHF,TGTGCCAGTATTGGGGCAGGTCACTTTAGCAATCAGCCCCAGCATTTT
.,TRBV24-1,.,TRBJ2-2,CATSLQGAGELFF,TGTGCCACCAGTTTACAGGGTGCCGGGGAGCTGTTTTTT
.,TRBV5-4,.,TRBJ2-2,CASSLDPVATGELFF,TGTGCCAGCAGCTTGGATCCGGTAGCCACGGGGGAGCTGTTTTTT
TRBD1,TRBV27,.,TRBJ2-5,CASRLLGTGAETQYF,TGTGCCAGCAGACTCCTCGGGACAGGGGCCGAGACCCAGTACTTC
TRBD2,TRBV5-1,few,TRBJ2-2,CASSSGGGDSTGELFF,TGCGCCAGCAGCTCGGGAGGAGGCGATAGCACCGGGGAGCTGTTTTTT